The rows below give T cell receptor beta chains drawn from one sample of a study of T cell changes during pregnancy in multiple sclerosis. Sequenced by immunoSEQ multiplex PCR; TCRdb stores in-frame clones only, minus some. The table lists tens of thousands of clones, about 91% of them singletons. The specimen comprised peripheral blood, sampled before pregnancy. Source of these receptors: a female donor with multiple sclerosis, enrolled in a pregnancy study. The CDR3 runs from the conserved cysteine through the conserved F or W. The order of the fields is D gene, V gene, J gene, clone size, CDR3 protein, CDR3 DNA. The D gene is left open where the match is weak. Rows give clone size only sometimes, using once, few, many, or a class for an expanded clone.

TRBD1,TRBV7-8,TRBJ2-7,-,CASSFGLIGTVSYEQYF,TGTGCCAGCAGCTTCGGGTTAATCGGGACAGTCTCCTACGAGCAGTACTTC
-,TRBV5-6,TRBJ1-1,-,CASSPQGTEAFF,TGTGCCAGCAGCCCACAGGGAACTGAAGCTTTCTTT
-,TRBV5-6,TRBJ1-1,-,CASSFGRGVWAEAFF,TGTGCCAGCAGCTTTGGGCGGGGGGTTTGGGCTGAAGCTTTCTTT
-,TRBV7-9,TRBJ2-2,-,CASSVNTGELFF,TGTGCCAGCAGCGTAAACACCGGGGAGCTGTTTTTT
TRBD2,TRBV5-1,TRBJ2-3,-,CASRSRLAGTISTDTQYF,TGCGCCAGCAGAAGCCGTCTAGCGGGGACGATCAGCACAGATACGCAGTATTTT
-,TRBV7-2,TRBJ1-2,-,CASSLEAVNYGYTF,TGTGCCAGCAGCTTAGAGGCGGTTAACTATGGCTACACCTTC
-,TRBV19,TRBJ2-7,-,CASSMEGRVDSYEQYF,TGTGCCAGTAGTATGGAAGGGCGGGTGGACTCCTACGAGCAGTACTTC
-,TRBV2,TRBJ1-3,-,CASSELPPRGDTIYF,TGTGCCAGCAGTGAACTCCCTCCCAGGGGTGACACCATATATTTT
TRBD2,TRBV27,TRBJ2-5,-,CASSFLGTSGEETQYF,TGTGCCAGCAGTTTCTTAGGGACTAGCGGGGAAGAGACCCAGTACTTC
TRBD1,TRBV6-5,TRBJ1-4,-,CASRGGQLNEKLFF,TGTGCCAGCAGGGGGGGACAGCTTAATGAAAAACTGTTTTTT
TRBD1,TRBV10-2,TRBJ2-7,-,CASSEGAGGTYEQYF,TGCGCCAGCAGTGAAGGGGCAGGGGGAACCTACGAGCAGTACTTC
-,TRBV9,TRBJ1-5,-,CASSVQPGNQPQHF,TGTGCCAGCAGCGTACAACCAGGCAATCAGCCCCAGCATTTT
-,TRBV2,TRBJ1-2,-,CASSARGIMGYTF,TGTGCCAGCAGTGCGCGCGGGATAATGGGCTACACCTTC
TRBD1,TRBV14,TRBJ2-7,-,CASSPRDRVSYEQYF,TGTGCCAGCAGCCCTCGGGACAGGGTCTCCTACGAGCAGTACTTC
TRBD1,TRBV5-4,TRBJ1-1,-,CASSSRDRGTEAFF,TGTGCCAGCAGCTCCCGGGACAGGGGGACTGAAGCTTTCTTT
TRBD1,TRBV15,TRBJ2-1,-,CATSLGQGNEQFF,TGTGCCACCAGCCTAGGACAGGGCAATGAGCAGTTCTTC
-,TRBV6-6,TRBJ2-7,-,CASSYRDSLYEQYF,TGTGCCAGCAGCTATCGGGATTCGCTCTACGAGCAGTACTTC
-,TRBV19,TRBJ1-2,few,CASSIWGDCGYTF,TGTGCCAGTAGTATATGGGGGGACTGCGGCTACACCTTC
-,TRBV14,TRBJ2-7,-,CASSPFGEPIYEQYF,TGTGCCAGCAGCCCTTTTGGGGAGCCTATCTACGAGCAGTACTTC
-,TRBV11-2,TRBJ1-4,-,CASSTTTGGADEKLFF,TGTGCCAGCAGCACAACAACCGGGGGTGCGGATGAAAAACTGTTTTTT
TRBD1,TRBV2,TRBJ1-1,-,CASSELGQGFRGDTEAFF,TGTGCCAGCAGTGAACTGGGACAGGGGTTTAGAGGGGACACTGAAGCTTTCTTT
-,TRBV25-1,TRBJ2-5,-,CASSGELAGETQYF,TGTGCCAGCAGTGGGGAACTAGCAGGCGAGACCCAGTACTTC
-,TRBV6-5,TRBJ1-5,once,CASSLVRGQPQHF,TGTGCCAGCAGTTTAGTCCGGGGGCAGCCCCAGCATTTT
TRBD2,TRBV2,TRBJ2-1,-,CASKRELAGGGDEQFF,TGTGCCAGCAAGCGGGAGCTAGCGGGGGGCGGCGATGAGCAGTTCTTC
-,TRBV30,TRBJ1-6,-,CAWRWTGDVSYNSPLHF,TGTGCCTGGAGGTGGACGGGGGACGTTTCCTATAATTCACCCCTCCACTTT
-,TRBV9,TRBJ2-1,-,CASSVHALGSDEQFF,TGTGCCAGCAGCGTCCATGCACTAGGATCCGATGAGCAGTTCTTC
TRBD2,TRBV7-2,TRBJ2-2,-,CASSLLPGGNTGELFF,TGTGCCAGCAGCTTACTCCCGGGGGGGAACACCGGGGAGCTGTTTTTT
-,TRBV11-2,TRBJ1-2,-,CASSPVFGYTF,TGTGCCAGCAGCCCGGTTTTTGGCTACACCTTC
-,TRBV19,TRBJ2-7,-,CASSIGLPGSYEQYF,TGTGCCAGTAGTATAGGTCTACCAGGGTCCTACGAGCAGTACTTC
-,TRBV10-3,TRBJ2-2,-,CAISDRVTNTGELFF,TGTGCCATCAGTGACAGGGTCACGAACACCGGGGAGCTGTTTTTT
-,TRBV7-2,TRBJ1-2,-,CASSLGYRARYGYTF,TGTGCCAGCAGCTTAGGCTACAGGGCGCGCTATGGCTACACCTTC
-,TRBV7-8,TRBJ2-1,-,CASSLGRFQSNEQFF,TGTGCCAGCAGCTTAGGGAGGTTTCAGTCCAATGAGCAGTTCTTC
-,TRBV5-4,TRBJ1-1,-,CASSPRLGTEAFF,TGTGCCAGCAGCCCGAGGCTTGGCACTGAAGCTTTCTTT
TRBD1,TRBV30,TRBJ1-5,-,CAWAPGQGNQPQHF,TGTGCCTGGGCCCCGGGACAGGGCAATCAGCCCCAGCATTTT
TRBD1,TRBV12-5,TRBJ1-5,-,CASGFDGQGGQPQHF,TGTGCTAGTGGTTTTGATGGACAGGGAGGTCAGCCCCAGCATTTT
TRBD1,TRBV18,TRBJ1-2,-,CASSLTGGANYGYTF,TGTGCCAGCTCACTGACAGGGGGGGCTAACTATGGCTACACCTTC
TRBD1,TRBV4-1,TRBJ1-2,once,CASSHTPIQGATGGYTF,TGCGCCAGCAGCCATACACCTATACAGGGGGCAACGGGTGGCTACACCTTC
-,TRBV6-5,TRBJ2-5,few,CASSYSGGGPTQYF,TGTGCCAGCAGTTACTCTGGGGGGGGGCCCACCCAGTACTTC
TRBD1,TRBV4-1,TRBJ2-7,-,CASSQDGQARVGEQYF,TGCGCCAGCAGCCAAGATGGACAGGCCCGGGTCGGCGAGCAGTACTTC
TRBD1,TRBV12-5,TRBJ1-1,-,CASGLDRGGTEAFF,TGTGCTAGTGGTTTGGACAGGGGTGGAACTGAAGCTTTCTTT
-,TRBV27,TRBJ2-2,-,CASSSGGELFF,TGTGCCAGCAGTTCAGGGGGGGAGCTGTTTTTT
TRBD2,TRBV6-5,TRBJ2-7,-,CASRRLAGDMLQYF,TGTGCCAGCAGACGACTAGCGGGGGATATGTTGCAGTACTTC